The next 20 T cell receptor beta chains were all read from a single sample in a study. TCRdb re-analysed the RT-PCR reads in MiXCR, keeping a single row per CDR3 protein. The sample shows about 700,000 distinct CDR3 sequences, 12% to 15% of them seen only once. The specimen sequenced was memory CD4+ T cells from blood. The receptors here all came from a female donor in good health, serving as a healthy control.

This clonotype was observed at least ten times. This chain joins TRBV6-5 and TRBJ2-7, with D perhaps being TRBD1 or TRBD2 (5 bases each). Germline V lookup: CDR1 MNHEY, CDR2 SVGAGI. Trimming stripped 2 bases from V and 2 bases from J, with 10 bases between. The CDR3 has 14 amino acids. The CDR3 protein is CASSYRDGPYEQYF. The CDR3 region has the DNA TGTGCCAGCAGTTACCGGGACGGACCCTACGAGCAGTACTTC.

The rearrangement uses TRBV30 and TRBJ2-5; D gene unclear. V was trimmed by 4 bases and J by 1 base, leaving 10 bases between them. Germline V CDR1 and CDR2: GTSNPN, SVGIG (reference sequence). This CDR3 spans 13 amino acids. The DNA of the CDR3 is TGTGCCTGGACCGGACGAGGCCAAGAGACCCAGTACTTC. Its protein product is CAWTGRGQETQYF. The full variable domain, with the rest looked up from reference TRBV30 and TRBJ2-5, is SQTIHQWPATLVQPVGSPLSLECTVEGTSNPNLYWYRQAAGRGLQLLFYSVGIGQISSEVPQNLSASRPQDRQFILSSKKLLLSDSGFYLCAWTGRGQETQYFGPGTRLLVL.

This clonotype was seen a handful of times. The V gene is TRBV10-3, the J gene TRBJ2-1, with 9 nucleotides matching TRBD2. V lost 4 bases and J lost 3; bases outside the gene matches: 4. The CDR3 is 15 residues long. Germline V gene lookup returns CDR1 ENHRY and CDR2 SYGVKD. CDR3 loop: CAISAGTSFYNEQFF. DNA of the CDR3: TGTGCCATCAGTGCCGGGACTAGCTTCTACAATGAGCAGTTCTTC.

This clonotype was seen a handful of times. J is TRBJ1-2 and V is TRBV6-1, with 7 bases that match TRBD1. Germline lookup yields CDR1 MNHNS and CDR2 SASEGT. CDR3 length: 16 residues. The J segment lost 3 bases and the V segment lost 2 bases, leaving 9 bases of the junction unmatched. CDR3: CASSEHSGGEYYGYTF. CDR3 in DNA: TGTGCCAGCAGTGAACACTCAGGGGGGGAATACTATGGCTACACCTTC.

Comment on this clonotype: A much larger clone lies one base from this, so it may be a read error. The chain combines TRBV12-3 or TRBV12-4 with TRBJ1-2; tentative D call: TRBD1 (6 bases). Trimming took 6 bases from V and 5 from J, leaving 16 bases between them. The CDR3 has 14 amino acids. CDR3 sequence: CASRISDSLYGYTF. The CDR3 DNA follows: TGTGCCAGCAGGATATCGGACAGTCTATATGGCTACACCTTC.

This clonotype was found a few times. V gene TRBV7-9 combines with J gene TRBJ2-3, with 11 bases fitting TRBD2. In germline, CDR1 is SEHNR, CDR2 FQNEAQ (reference sequence). The CDR3 is 18 residues long. The junction had 17 bases not matched to a gene; V was cut back by 3 bases and J by 9 bases. The CDR3 is CASSLMKKATSGVETQYF. In DNA, the CDR3 is TGTGCCAGCAGCTTGATGAAAAAAGCGACTAGCGGGGTTGAGACGCAGTATTTT.

This clonotype was counted at least ten times. The chain couples TRBV6-1 to TRBJ2-7; 7 positions agree with TRBD2. The CDR3 has 15 amino acids. Germline CDR1 is MNHNS and CDR2 is SASEGT. Germline trimming cut 6 bases from V and 7 bases from J; bases unmatched to any gene: 15. The CDR3 here is CASSKTLATPGEQYF. The CDR3, as DNA: TGTGCCAGCAGCAAAACACTAGCGACTCCGGGGGAGCAGTACTTC.

This clonotype was recorded a few times. The V and J genes are TRBV7-2 and TRBJ1-6, with D possibly being TRBD1 (5 bases). The CDR3 is 14 residues long. The germline gives CDR1 SGHTA, CDR2 FQGNSA. Trimming took 7 bases from V and 9 from J, leaving 16 bases between them. CDR3 region: CASTSHGGTSPLHF. Here the CDR3 DNA reads TGTGCCAGCACCTCCCACGGGGGAACTTCACCCCTCCACTTT.

This clonotype has at least ten counts. The chain joins TRBV3-1 to TRBJ1-2, with TRBD1 matching 8 bases. Losses at the gene ends were 2 bases for V and 5 bases for J; bases not matched to a gene: 10. CDR3 length equals 16 residues. CDR1 and CDR2 (germline): LGHDT, YNNKEL (reference sequence). The CDR3 coding sequence is TGTGCCAGCAGCCAATACCGGGACAGGCAGTCTTATGGCTACACCTTC. It encodes CASSQYRDRQSYGYTF.

This clonotype was seen a few times. The chain employs TRBV20-1 and TRBJ1-2; unclear D gene. The CDR3 loop spans 13 amino acids. With 3 bases removed from V and 8 bases from J, the gap between germline ends came to 16 bases. CDR1 DFQATT and CDR2 SNEGSKA come from the germline V gene (reference sequence). CDR3 loop: CSASLADPLGYTF. The CDR3 DNA sequence: TGCAGTGCTAGTCTCGCGGATCCCTTGGGCTACACCTTC.

This clonotype was seen at least ten times. The J gene is TRBJ2-7, the V gene TRBV6-6; no clear D gene. Trimming shortened V by 2 bases and J by 2 bases, and 25 bases separated the two germline ends. Germline CDR1 MNHNY, CDR2 SVGAGI (reference sequence). The CDR3 runs to 19 residues. The CDR3 DNA reads TGTGCCAGCAGTTACCCTCTCGACCCTACAGAGGCCCATACCTACGAGCAGTACTTC. Amino acids: CASSYPLDPTEAHTYEQYF.

The chain has TRBV15 and TRBJ2-2, with 8 bases aligning to TRBD1. This CDR3 is 15 amino acids long. Germline loops: CDR1 LNHNV, CDR2 YYDKDF (reference sequence). Trimming cost V 5 bases and J 7 bases; bases outside gene matches: 9. The CDR3 spells CATSPRTGSFGELFF. The DNA of the CDR3 is TGTGCCACCAGCCCGCGGACAGGGTCGTTCGGGGAGCTGTTTTTT.

The gene calls are TRBV5-4 and TRBJ1-2, with D unclear. There are 15 residues in the CDR3. Germline V gives CDR1 SGHNT, CDR2 YYREEE (reference sequence). V was pared by 4 bases and J by 4 bases, with 17 bases between. For the CDR3, the DNA is TGTGCCAGCAGCCCCGCGATGGAGGGAAGCTATGGCTACACCTTC. The encoded protein is CASSPAMEGSYGYTF. The full variable domain, completed using reference TRBV5-4 and TRBJ1-2, is ETGVTQSPTHLIKTRGQQVTLRCSSQSGHNTVSWYQQALGQGPQFIFQYYREEENGRGNFPPRFSGLQFPNYSSELNVNALELDDSALYLCASSPAMEGSYGYTFGSGTRLTVV.

There are a few counts of this clonotype. J is TRBJ2-1 and V is TRBV29-1, with D tentatively TRBD1 (5 bases). Trimming removed 5 bases at V and 10 bases at J, with 9 bases between. From germline, CDR1 is SQVTM and CDR2 ANQGSEA. This CDR3 is 10 amino acids long. CDR3 residues: CSVYQGEQFF. CDR3 bases: TGCAGCGTTTACCAGGGAGAGCAGTTCTTC.

This clonotype turned up a few times. The CDR3 spells CASSQDGVGSPLHF. In DNA form, the CDR3 reads TGCGCCAGCAGCCAAGATGGGGTAGGGTCACCCCTCCACTTT. The gene calls are TRBV4-3 and TRBJ1-6, with D hard to call. CDR3 length: 14 residues. The V end was cut by 0 bases, the J end by 10 bases, with 10 bases between. Germline lookup yields CDR1 LGHNA and CDR2 YSLEER.

This clonotype was counted many times. This chain joins TRBV29-1 and TRBJ2-3; D unclear. The V end lost 8 bases, the J end lost 4 bases, and 13 bases lay between the germline ends. The CDR3 runs to 12 residues. Germline V lookup: CDR1 SQVTM, CDR2 ANQGSEA. In nucleotides, the CDR3 is TGCAGCTCCCTTTATGGGGCAGATACGCAGTATTTT. This gives the protein CSSLYGADTQYF.

This clonotype was found many times. V is TRBV7-8 and J is TRBJ1-1; tentatively, D is TRBD1 (5 bases). CDR3 length: 16 residues. The germline V gene encodes CDR1 SGHVS and CDR2 FQNEAQ. V was trimmed by 0 bases and J by 4 bases, leaving 15 bases between them. CDR3 loop: CASSLASPGLSTEAFF. For the CDR3, the DNA is TGTGCCAGCAGCTTAGCGTCACCGGGACTTTCCACTGAAGCTTTCTTT.

V is TRBV7-9 and J is TRBJ2-1; D unclear. The CDR3 runs 13 residues. Germline CDR1 and CDR2: SEHNR and FQNEAQ (reference sequence). Trimming pared 5 bases from V and 9 bases from J, leaving 14 bases between. In DNA, the CDR3 is TGTGCCAGCAGCCCCCAAAATTCGGGTGAGCAGTTCTTC. This sequence encodes CASSPQNSGEQFF.

This clonotype has a handful of counts. The V and J genes are TRBV11-1 and TRBJ2-1; the match to TRBD1 covers 11 bases. V shed 5 bases, J shed 7 bases, and the junction held 13 bases outside the gene matches. This CDR3 spans 17 amino acids. Germline V gene sequence: CDR1 SGHAT, CDR2 FQDESV (reference sequence). CDR3 amino acids: CASSPSLGDRGTNEQFF. The CDR3, as DNA: TGTGCCAGCAGCCCCTCTTTAGGGGACAGGGGGACGAATGAGCAGTTCTTC.

The sample holds many counts of this clonotype. The rearrangement joins TRBV10-3 to TRBJ1-2; no firm D call. The germline gives CDR1 ENHRY, CDR2 SYGVKD. This CDR3 contains 13 residues. V lost 2 bases and J 6 bases, leaving 10 bases between the germline ends. CDR3 amino acids: CAISEAHYDGYTF. The DNA for the CDR3 is TGTGCCATCAGTGAGGCACACTACGATGGCTACACCTTC.